The 11 T cell receptor beta chains listed next were all sequenced from one sample in a study of CD8+ T cells in alopecia areata. Sequencing templates came from extracted RNA that was reverse transcribed into cDNA. TCRdb's table, derived via immunoSEQ multiplex PCR, lists solely in-frame clones and lacks some. The data contain around 190,000 clones, roughly 66% of them seen just once; the ten biggest clones take up just over 1%. Treatment described: oral pan-JAK inhibitor, 5-10 mg twice daily. The source was CD4+ T cells sorted from blood, collected at week 24, from a patient treated with tofacitinib. Receptors were obtained from a human donor with alopecia areata.

The V and J genes are TRBV4-2 and TRBJ2-5; 10 nucleotides align to TRBD2. The germline CDR1 and CDR2 sequences are LGHNA and YNFKEQ. The ends lost 1 base at V and 4 bases at J; junction bases unmatched: 9. This CDR3 spans 17 amino acids. This CDR3 is CASSQVNERGGGETQYF. DNA for the CDR3: TGTGCCAGCAGCCAAGTGAACGAGCGGGGGGGCGGAGAGACCCAGTACTTC.

The gene calls are TRBV4-3 and TRBJ2-2; D remains unclear. From germline, CDR1 is LGHNA and CDR2 YSLEER. Between the trimmed V and J ends, which lost 1 base and 6 bases, there was a span of 9 bases. The CDR3 runs 14 residues. CDR3 DNA sequence: TGCGCCAGCAGCCAAGGACTTCGGTCCGGGGAGCTGTTTTTT. This sequence encodes CASSQGLRSGELFF.

Note on this clone: Other DNA sequences in this sample translate to the same CDR3. The rearrangement links TRBV25-1 to TRBJ2-6, with D unclear. Germline assignment: CDR1 MGHDK and CDR2 SYGVNS. The CDR3 loop spans 14 amino acids. With 4 bases removed from V and 0 bases from J, the gap between germline ends came to 4 bases. DNA of the CDR3: TGTGCCAGCAGTGTCGGCTCTGGGGCCAACGTCCTGACTTTC. Its protein product is CASSVGSGANVLTF.

The chain is built from TRBV19 and TRBJ1-1; D ambiguous. This CDR3 comprises 12 residues. V was shortened by 9 bases and J by 0 bases, with 8 bases between the two germline ends. The germline V gene has CDR1 LNHDA and CDR2 SQIVND (reference sequence). CDR3 in amino acids: CASTAMNTEAFF. As DNA, the CDR3 is TGTGCCAGCACAGCGATGAACACTGAAGCTTTCTTT.

Comments on this clone: One junction end does not reproduce the germline sequence, and a read error may be involved. V gene TRBV30 combines with J gene TRBJ1-4, with D possibly TRBD1 on 5 matching bases. The CDR3 is 15 amino acids. Germline V CDR1 and CDR2: GTSNPN, SVGIG (reference sequence). This CDR3 is CAGSRTLATNEKLFF. For the CDR3, the DNA is TGTGCCGGGAGTCGGACACTGGCAACTAATGAAAAACTGTTTTTT.

This clone has more than one count but fewer than ten. The V call is TRBV6-5, the J call TRBJ2-5, with D possibly matching TRBD1 (7 bases). Germline CDR1 reads MNHEY; CDR2 reads SVGAGI. This CDR3 has 14 residues. V shed 6 bases and J shed 1 base, with 12 bases lying between them. For the CDR3, the DNA is TGTGCCAGCAGACAGGGGAGGCTCCAAGAGACCCAGTACTTC. Residues: CASRQGRLQETQYF.

The J gene is TRBJ2-1, the V gene TRBV5-4; D gene unclear. This CDR3 spans 13 amino acids. Germline V gene data show CDR1 as SGHNT and CDR2 as YYREEE (reference sequence). V lost 4 bases, J lost 5 bases, and 10 bases lay in between. The CDR3 spells CASSRPGNNEQFF. The CDR3 bases are TGTGCCAGCAGCCGACCGGGTAACAATGAGCAGTTCTTC.

The chain carries TRBV4-2 and TRBJ1-5, with TRBD1 matching over 7 bases. V shed 10 bases and J 2 bases; nucleotides not matched to a gene: 17. From germline, CDR1 is LGHNA and CDR2 YNFKEQ. The CDR3 covers 17 residues. The CDR3 coding sequence is TGTGCCATCGCACGGATAACAGGGGTCGAGGGCAATCAGCCCCAGCATTTT. Its translation is CAIARITGVEGNQPQHF.

This sequence joins TRBV7-3 and TRBJ2-3; TRBD2 might be the D (5 bases). The CDR3 spans 14 residues. CDR1 SGHTA and CDR2 FQGTGA come from the germline V gene. Trimming stripped 9 bases from V and 0 bases from J, with 13 bases between. This CDR3 is CASVSRGSTDTQYF. Written as DNA, the CDR3 is TGTGCCAGTGTCTCGAGAGGGAGCACAGATACGCAGTATTTT.

This clone has a count of ten or more. The same CDR3 also results from other DNA sequences found in this sample. The chain uses TRBV10-1 and TRBJ2-2; D is unclear. The CDR3 covers 13 residues. The V and J ends lost 4 bases and 0 bases respectively, with 3 bases between them. Germline V gene data show CDR1 as WNHNN and CDR2 as SYGVQD (reference sequence). The chain's CDR3 is CASSGPNTGELFF. CDR3 in DNA: TGCGCCAGCAGTGGGCCGAACACCGGGGAGCTGTTTTTT.

The chain uses TRBV27 and TRBJ2-2; the D gene is possibly TRBD1 (6 bases). The germline CDR1 and CDR2 sequences are MNHEY and SMNVEV (reference sequence). The CDR3 extends over 13 amino acids. The ends were cut back, 8 bases at V and 6 bases at J, with 13 bases in the middle. The CDR3 DNA follows: TGTGCCAGCTGGCCAGGGGTTTCCGGGGAGCTGTTTTTT. Translating it yields CASWPGVSGELFF.